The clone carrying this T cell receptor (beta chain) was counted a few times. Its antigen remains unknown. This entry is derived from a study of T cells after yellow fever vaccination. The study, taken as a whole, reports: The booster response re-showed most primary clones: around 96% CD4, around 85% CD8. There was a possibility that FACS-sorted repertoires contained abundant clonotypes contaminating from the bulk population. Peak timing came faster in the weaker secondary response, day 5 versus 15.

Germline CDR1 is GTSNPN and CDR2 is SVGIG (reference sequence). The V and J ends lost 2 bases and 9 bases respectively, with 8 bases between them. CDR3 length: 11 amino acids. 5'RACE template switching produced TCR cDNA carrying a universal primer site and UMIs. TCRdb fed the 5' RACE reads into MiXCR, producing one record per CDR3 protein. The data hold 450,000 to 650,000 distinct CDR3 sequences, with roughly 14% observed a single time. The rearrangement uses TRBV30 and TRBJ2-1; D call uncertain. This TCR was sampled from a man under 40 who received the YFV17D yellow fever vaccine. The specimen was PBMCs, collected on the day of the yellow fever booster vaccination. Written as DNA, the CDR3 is TGTGCCTGGAGTTTACGGACTGAGCAGTTCTTC. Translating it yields CAWSLRTEQFF.